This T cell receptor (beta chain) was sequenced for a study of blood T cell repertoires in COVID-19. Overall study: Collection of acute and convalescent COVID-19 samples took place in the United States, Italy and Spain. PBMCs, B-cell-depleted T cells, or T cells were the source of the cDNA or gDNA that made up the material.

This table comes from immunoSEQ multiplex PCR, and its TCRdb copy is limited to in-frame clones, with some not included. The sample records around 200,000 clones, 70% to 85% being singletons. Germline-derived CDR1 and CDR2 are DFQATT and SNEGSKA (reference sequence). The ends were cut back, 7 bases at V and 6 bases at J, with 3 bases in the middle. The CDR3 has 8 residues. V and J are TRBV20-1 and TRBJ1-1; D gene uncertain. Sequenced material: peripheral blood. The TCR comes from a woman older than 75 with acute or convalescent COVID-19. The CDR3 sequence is CSDSEAFF. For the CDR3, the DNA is TGCAGTGACTCTGAAGCTTTCTTT.